The sequence of this TCR beta chain was determined in a study of stem cell transplantation in POMP-related autoinflammatory disease. This clone was picked up one time. The germline CDR1 and CDR2 sequences are SNHLY and FYNNEI. This CDR3 contains 14 residues. V lost 5 bases and J 0 bases, leaving 10 bases between the germline ends. The table came from immunoSEQ multiplex PCR; TCRdb's copy has only in-frame clones and leaves some out. The data hold roughly 6,500 clones, with roughly 87% observed a single time. The specimen was a CXCR5-defined cell subset from PBMCs. V gene TRBV2 combines with J gene TRBJ1-2; maybe TRBD1 (6 bases). This clonotype was sampled from a human donor in good health. This CDR3 is CASSWDTANYGYTF. CDR3 nucleotide sequence: TGTGCCAGCAGTTGGGACACTGCTAACTATGGCTACACCTTC. The full variable domain, completed using reference TRBV2 and TRBJ1-2, is EPEVTQTPSHQVTQMGQEVILRCVPISNHLYFYWYRQILGQKVEFLVSFYNNEISEKSEIFDDQFSVERPDGSNFTLKIRSTKLEDSAMYFCASSWDTANYGYTFGSGTRLTVV.